This TCR beta chain was captured by sequencing in a study of blood T cells in healthy people across ages. Regarding the study as a whole: Strong correlation linked observed beta diversity and percent naive T cells.

Through a sample-barcoded 5' primer and a J-beta primer mix, a second PCR was run for about 7 to 12 cycles. With 12 random nucleotides, a template-switch adaptor tagged each individual cDNA molecule. Using its own MiXCR run on the 5' RACE reads, TCRdb lists one record per CDR3 protein. Here the sample spans fewer than 800,000 distinct CDR3 sequences, roughly 20% being singletons. A remark on this clonotype: No antigen is known for it.

The CDR3 sequence is 13 residues long. In germline, CDR1 is MNHEY, CDR2 SVGEGT. The V gene lost 9 bases and the J gene lost 3 bases, with 13 bases spanning the gap. Collection of roughly 10 milliliters of peripheral blood was performed for each donor. The extraction recovered at least 6 micrograms of total RNA per sample. Source material: blood. The sequence was collected from a man aged 70-80 years in good health. This rearrangement joins TRBV6-2 or TRBV6-3 to TRBJ2-3; the D is unclear. The CDR3 nucleotides read TGTGCCAGTTGTTTTGAACGGACAGATACGCAGTATTTT. It codes for CASCFERTDTQYF.